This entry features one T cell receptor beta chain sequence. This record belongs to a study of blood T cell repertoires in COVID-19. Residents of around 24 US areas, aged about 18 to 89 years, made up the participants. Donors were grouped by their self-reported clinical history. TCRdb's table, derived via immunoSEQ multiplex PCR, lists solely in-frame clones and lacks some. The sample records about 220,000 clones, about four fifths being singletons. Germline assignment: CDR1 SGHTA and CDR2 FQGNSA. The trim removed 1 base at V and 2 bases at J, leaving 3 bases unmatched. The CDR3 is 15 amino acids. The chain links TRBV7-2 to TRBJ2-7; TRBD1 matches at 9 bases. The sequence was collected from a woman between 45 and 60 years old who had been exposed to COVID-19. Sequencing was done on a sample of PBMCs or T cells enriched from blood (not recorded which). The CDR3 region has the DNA TGTGCCAGCAGCTTAGGAGGGACAGGGCCCTACGAGCAGTACTTC. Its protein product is CASSLGGTGPYEQYF.